The clone carrying this T cell receptor (beta chain) was recorded at least ten times. No antigen is known for it. People who had autoimmune disease history or systemic immunosuppression were excluded. This entry belongs to a study of OX40 agonist ivuxolimab in advanced cancers. Study summary: Participants could have had prior anti-PD-1, anti-PD-L1 or anti-CTLA-4 therapy, and approximately 40% had some.

The study, taken as a whole, reports: Antigen specificity was not determined for the expanded peripheral T cells.

Method: immunoSEQ multiplex PCR; TCRdb's copy keeps in-frame clones and lacks some. The sample shows roughly 90,000 clones, about 87% of them seen only once. The receptor was derived from an adult with an advanced solid tumor such as melanoma, head and neck, liver or kidney cancer. The starting material was CD4+ or CD8+ T cells sorted from blood, obtained in a trial of the OX40 agonist ivuxolimab.

In DNA, the CDR3 is TGTGCCAGACCTAGCTCCCTACGCAATGAGCAGTTCTTC. This sequence encodes CARPSSLRNEQFF. The rearrangement joins TRBV28 to TRBJ2-1, with D possibly TRBD2 on 5 matching bases. The germline CDR1 and CDR2 sequences are MDHEN and SYDVKM. The CDR3 spans 13 residues. V lost 9 bases to trimming and J lost 6 bases, with 15 bases between them.